This entry lists 10 T cell receptor beta chains sequenced from one sample in a study of blood T cells in healthy people across ages. Through a sample-barcoded 5' primer and a J-beta primer mix, a second PCR was run for roughly 7 to 12 cycles. MiXCR was run by TCRdb on the 5' RACE reads, yielding one entry per CDR3 protein. This table has about 380,000 distinct CDR3 sequences, about 55% appearing once. Sequenced sample: blood. Every receptor here comes from a man in his 60s in good health.

The chain carries TRBV4-1 and TRBJ2-5; 8 nucleotides line up with TRBD2. The CDR3 sequence is 16 residues long. Per the germline V gene, CDR1 is MGHRA and CDR2 is YSYEKL. V shed 1 base, J shed 5 bases, and the junction held 9 bases outside the gene matches. In nucleotides, the CDR3 is TGCGCCAGCAGCCAAGGAGGTAGCGGGATATCGGAGACCCAGTACTTC. Translation gives CASSQGGSGISETQYF.

The rearrangement links TRBV9 to TRBJ2-5, with 7 bases that match TRBD1. Trimming at V came to 0 bases and at J to 4 bases, leaving 6 bases not matched to a gene. The CDR3 is 15 residues long. The germline gives CDR1 SGDLS, CDR2 YYNGEE. CDR3 in DNA: TGTGCCAGCAGCGTAGGTTTAGGGGGCATAGAGACCCAGTACTTC. Translation gives CASSVGLGGIETQYF.

This rearrangement joins TRBV27 to TRBJ2-5, with D maybe TRBD1 (6 bases). Trimming took 4 bases from V and 11 from J, leaving 26 bases between them. CDR1 and CDR2 (germline): MNHEY, SMNVEV (reference sequence). CDR3 size: 16 residues. The CDR3 DNA is TGTGCCAGCAGTTGGAAGCGACAGGCTGTAAGGAGTGAGCAGTACTTC. Translated: CASSWKRQAVRSEQYF.

This clonotype was seen a handful of times. The V call is TRBV7-9, the J call TRBJ2-5; D is possibly TRBD2 (5 bases). Germline loops: CDR1 SEHNR, CDR2 FQNEAQ (reference sequence). Deletions cut 4 bases from V and 0 bases from J, with 9 bases between. The CDR3 covers 14 residues. CDR3 residues: CASSSWRDQETQYF. The CDR3 region has the DNA TGTGCCAGCAGCTCATGGCGGGACCAAGAGACCCAGTACTTC.

The chain joins TRBV29-1 to TRBJ2-4; D uncertain. The CDR3 extends over 13 amino acids. Trimming shortened V by 0 bases and J by 11 bases, and 14 bases separated the two germline ends. Germline values: CDR1 SQVTM, CDR2 ANQGSEA. This CDR3 is CSVEEALLSVQYF. The CDR3 DNA follows: TGCAGCGTTGAAGAAGCACTGTTAAGCGTTCAGTACTTC.

The chain carries TRBV28 and TRBJ1-2; TRBD1 matches at 7 bases. Germline V gives CDR1 MDHEN, CDR2 SYDVKM. V trimming: 10 bases; J trimming: 5 bases; junction bases outside the gene matches: 7. CDR3 length: 12 amino acids. The CDR3 region is CATQGGLYGYTF. In nucleotides, the CDR3 is TGTGCCACCCAGGGGGGCCTTTATGGCTACACCTTC.

In regard to this clonotype: One junction end disagrees with the germline gene, perhaps due to a read error. This chain links TRBV4-3 with TRBJ2-5; 9 bases agree with TRBD1. The germline V gene has CDR1 LGHNA and CDR2 YSLEER. CDR3 length: 15 amino acids. This CDR3 is CASSQGTGGGEAQYF. In DNA, the CDR3 is TGCGCCAGCAGCCAAGGTACAGGGGGCGGAGAGGCCCAGTACTTC.

The gene calls are TRBV9 and TRBJ1-4; 9 bases align to TRBD1. The CDR3 consists of 14 residues. The V gene end was trimmed by 5 bases and the J gene end by 10 bases; junction bases not matched to a gene: 9. Germline-derived CDR1 and CDR2 are SGDLS and YYNGEE. CDR3 sequence reads: CASSLWDREGKLFF. The CDR3 nucleotides are TGTGCCAGCAGTCTCTGGGACAGGGAGGGAAAACTGTTTTTT.

The V gene is TRBV20-1, the J gene TRBJ1-1; no definite D call. The CDR3 length is 13 residues. Germline lookup yields CDR1 DFQATT and CDR2 SNEGSKA (reference sequence). V was shortened by 1 base and J by 7 bases, with 13 bases between the two germline ends. The CDR3 loop is CSARGLRGIEAFF. CDR3 in DNA: TGCAGTGCTAGAGGGCTCCGTGGGATTGAAGCTTTCTTT.

As regards this clonotype: Being one base from a much bigger clone, this may be a read error. The CDR3 region is CASAQASSYDEQFF. The CDR3 DNA reads TGTGCCAGCGCGCAGGCGAGCTCCTACGATGAGCAGTTCTTC. The chain links TRBV7-2 to TRBJ2-1; the D is unclear. Germline CDR1 reads SGHTA; CDR2 reads FQGNSA. The CDR3 extends over 14 amino acids.